This T cell receptor (beta chain) emerged from a study of blood T cell repertoires in COVID-19. Turning to the study itself: The United States, Italy and Spain were the sources of the acute and convalescent COVID-19 samples.

The V gene's germline CDR1 is SGHNT and CDR2 YYREEE (reference sequence). Unmatched junction bases numbered 4, after V lost 4 bases and J lost 6 bases. The CDR3 is made up of 12 amino acids. Per the study methods: The assay estimated nucleated cells by amplifying reference gene primers. Using immunoSEQ multiplex PCR, the repertoire was profiled, and TCRdb retains in-frame clones only, with some absent. The V and J calls and clone size come from that table; D and trimming were worked out from the DNA. The table lists some 250,000 clones, roughly 91% of them singletons, with about 0.99% in the top ten.

Sample: peripheral blood. The chain carries TRBV5-4 and TRBJ2-7; 7 nucleotides agree with TRBD2. The clonotype comes from a woman aged 35 to 49 who had recovered from COVID-19. The CDR3 DNA sequence: TGTGCCAGCAGCCTGGGGGGGGGCGAGCAGTACGTC. It yields the protein CASSLGGGEQYV.